The rows below give T cell receptor beta chains drawn from one sample of a study of cytomegalovirus exposure and HLA in healthy donors. The protocol was immunoSEQ multiplex PCR, while the TCRdb copy is restricted to in-frame clones and leaves out a portion. This table holds about 98,000 clones, about 80% found once. Material for sequencing was PBMCs. These TCRs come from a man aged 18 to 30 in good health and CMV-seropositive. Both conserved end residues are part of each CDR3. A D gene is named only where the DNA matches it firmly. Expanded clones are given a class, and other clones once, few, many or no size at all.

d_call	clone_size	v_call	j_call	cdr3_aa	cdr3_nt
TRBD1	-	TRBV28	TRBJ1-4	CASSPGQGPEKLFF	TGTGCCAGCAGTCCCGGACAGGGACCTGAAAAACTGTTTTTT
TRBD1	-	TRBV6-1	TRBJ2-2	CAGNTVPGGPGELFF	TGTGCCGGTAACACGGTTCCAGGGGGACCCGGGGAGCTGTTTTTT
TRBD2	few	TRBV28	TRBJ2-1	CASSPLAGLNNEQFF	TGTGCCAGCAGTCCACTAGCGGGACTTAACAATGAGCAGTTCTTC
-	-	TRBV27	TRBJ1-2	CASTTGRNGYTF	TGTGCCAGCACGACAGGACGTAATGGCTACACCTTC
TRBD2	-	TRBV7-7	TRBJ2-2	CASSPTSGNTGELFF	TGTGCCAGCAGCCCGACTAGCGGGAACACCGGGGAGCTGTTTTTT
-	-	TRBV7-9	TRBJ2-7	CASSLDGQSYEQYF	TGTGCCAGCAGCTTAGATGGGCAGTCCTACGAGCAGTACTTC
-	-	TRBV27	TRBJ1-2	CASSSAPGGVYGYTF	TGTGCCAGCAGCAGTGCCCCGGGGGGAGTCTATGGCTACACCTTC
TRBD2	-	TRBV5-1	TRBJ2-2	CASSSSGGNTGELFF	TGCGCCAGCAGCTCTAGCGGGGGAAACACCGGGGAGCTGTTTTTT
TRBD2	-	TRBV7-9	TRBJ2-3	CASRPTTGTSGALTDTQYF	TGTGCCAGCCGCCCGACCACCGGGACTAGCGGGGCTCTCACAGATACGCAGTATTTT
TRBD1	-	TRBV6-5	TRBJ1-4	CASSHRTGTGEKLFF	TGTGCCAGCAGCCATCGGACAGGGACGGGTGAAAAACTGTTTTTT
-	-	TRBV28	TRBJ1-6	CASETRQSSPLHF	TGTGCCAGCGAGACGCGGCAGAGTTCACCCCTCCACTTT
-	-	TRBV6-5	TRBJ2-7	CASIDSLDSYEQYF	TGTGCCAGCATCGACTCCCTCGACTCCTACGAGCAGTACTTC
-	-	TRBV28	TRBJ1-2	CASSRDLVGTLYGYTF	TGTGCCAGCAGCCGTGACCTCGTCGGGACTCTCTATGGCTACACCTTC
TRBD1	once	TRBV7-9	TRBJ1-1	CASSPKDRINTEAFF	TGTGCCAGCAGCCCAAAGGACAGGATTAACACTGAAGCTTTCTTT
TRBD2	few	TRBV27	TRBJ2-3	CASRGEASGSDTQYF	TGTGCCAGCAGGGGCGAGGCTAGCGGATCAGATACGCAGTATTTT